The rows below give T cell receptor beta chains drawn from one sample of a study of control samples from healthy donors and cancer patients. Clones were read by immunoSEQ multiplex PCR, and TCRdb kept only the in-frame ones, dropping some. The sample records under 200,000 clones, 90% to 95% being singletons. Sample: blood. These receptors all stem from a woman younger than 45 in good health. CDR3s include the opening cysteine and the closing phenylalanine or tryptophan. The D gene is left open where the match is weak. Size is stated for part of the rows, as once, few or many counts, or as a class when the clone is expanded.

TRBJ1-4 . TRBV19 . TGTGCCAGTAGTATCGCCAGGGGTGAAAAACTGTTTTTT CASSIARGEKLFF
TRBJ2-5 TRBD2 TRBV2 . TGTGCCAGCAGTGAAGCGGGTCGCGGGAGGAGTGAGACCCAGTACTTC CASSEAGRGRSETQYF
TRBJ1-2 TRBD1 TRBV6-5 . TGTGCCAGCAGTACCGGGACAGGGGGTTTTTATGGCTACACCTTC CASSTGTGGFYGYTF
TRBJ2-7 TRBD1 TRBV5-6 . TGTGCCAGCAGCTTAGGGTATGGACAGGGGCCCTACGAGCAGTACTTC CASSLGYGQGPYEQYF
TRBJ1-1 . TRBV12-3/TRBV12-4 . TGTGCCAGCACCCACTTCATGAACACTGAAGCTTTCTTT CASTHFMNTEAFF
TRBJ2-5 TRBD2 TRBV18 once TGTGCCAGCTCACCTAGCGGGAGCCAAGAGACCCAGTACTTC CASSPSGSQETQYF
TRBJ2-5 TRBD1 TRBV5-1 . TGCGCCAGCAGGGGGCGAGTGGGACAGGGCACCCTCCAAGAGACCCAGTACTTC CASRGRVGQGTLQETQYF
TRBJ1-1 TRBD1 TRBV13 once TGTGCCAGCAGCACCGGGACAGGGGTCACTGAAGCTTTCTTT CASSTGTGVTEAFF
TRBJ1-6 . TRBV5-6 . TGTGCCAGCAGCACAGGGAATTCACCCCTCCACTTT CASSTGNSPLHF
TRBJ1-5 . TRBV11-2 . TGTGCCAGCAGCTTAGGGGGGGCCGTTAGCAATCAGCCCCAGCATTTT CASSLGGAVSNQPQHF
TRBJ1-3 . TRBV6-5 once TGTGCCAGCAGGGGAAGGGCTGGAAACACCATATATTTT CASRGRAGNTIYF
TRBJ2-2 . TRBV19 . TGTGCCAGTAGTATATACGGGGCGAACACCGGGGAGCTGTTTTTT CASSIYGANTGELFF
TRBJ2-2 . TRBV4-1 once TGCGCCAGCAGCCAAGACCCCAGGGGTGGCGGGGAGCTGTTTTTT CASSQDPRGGGELFF
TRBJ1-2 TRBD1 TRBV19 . TGTGCCAGTAGTCCCGACGGACAGGGTTTTTCGGGGGGCTACACCTTC CASSPDGQGFSGGYTF
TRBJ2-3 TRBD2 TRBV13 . TGTGCCAGCAGCTTAGCGGGGGGGTTAGATACGCAGTATTTT CASSLAGGLDTQYF
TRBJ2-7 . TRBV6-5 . TGTGCCAGCAGGGCAGGGGATATGGGAGAGCAGTACTTC CASRAGDMGEQYF
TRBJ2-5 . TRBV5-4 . TGTGCCAGCAGCTTGGCCGGGGGGCGGAAGGAGACCCAGTACTTC CASSLAGGRKETQYF
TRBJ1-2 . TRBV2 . TGTGCCAGCAGTCTCGGGGGGAACTATGGCTACACCTTC CASSLGGNYGYTF
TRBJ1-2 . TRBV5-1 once TGCGCCAGCAGCTTGGCCGGGGGGCCCGGGGGCTACACCTTC CASSLAGGPGGYTF
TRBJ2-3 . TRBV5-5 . TGTGCCAGCAGCTTGTCGGCGACAGATACGCAGTATTTT CASSLSATDTQYF
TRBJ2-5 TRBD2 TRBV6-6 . TGTGCCAGCAGACCGAGGACTAGCGGGGAACAAGAGACCCAGTACTTC CASRPRTSGEQETQYF
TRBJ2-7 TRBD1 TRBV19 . TGTGCCAGTAGTAGCACCACAGGGGGCTCCTACGAGCAGTACTTC CASSSTTGGSYEQYF
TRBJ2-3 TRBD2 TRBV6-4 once TGTGCCAGCAGTCCCGGGACTAGCGGCACAGATACGCAGTATTTT CASSPGTSGTDTQYF
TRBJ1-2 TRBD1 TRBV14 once TGTGCCAGCAGCCAATCTGACAGGGTCTATGGCTACACCTTC CASSQSDRVYGYTF
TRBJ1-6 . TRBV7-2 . TGTGCCAGCAGCTTAGTAGGGGGGAATTCACCCCTCCACTTT CASSLVGGNSPLHF
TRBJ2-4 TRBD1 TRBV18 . TGTGCCAGCTGCAACAGGGGTGCCAAAAACATTCAGTACTTC CASCNRGAKNIQYF
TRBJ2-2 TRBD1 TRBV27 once TGTGCCAGCAGGGGGACAGGGGGCACCGGGGAGCTGTTTTTT CASRGTGGTGELFF
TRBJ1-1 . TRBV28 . TGTGCCAGCACCCATTCGACAAAAAACACTGAAGCTTTCTTT CASTHSTKNTEAFF
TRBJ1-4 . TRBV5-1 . TGCGCCAGCAGCTTGGCCGGACAGACTAATGAAAAACTGTTTTTT CASSLAGQTNEKLFF